This TCR beta chain was sequenced during a study of blood T cell repertoires in COVID-19 (dated by TCRdb to the early 2020s). Concerning the study at large: Samples covering the acute and convalescent phases of COVID-19 were provided by collaborators in the United States, Italy and Spain. The material from the prospective study consisted of cDNA or gDNA derived from T cells, B-cell-depleted T cells, or PBMCs. The dataset comprised deeply sampled blood TCRbeta repertoires from subjects exposed to, actively infected with, or recovered from COVID-19. The repertoires were released in a freely available public database intended as a resource for research on the immune response to SARS-CoV-2. The samples were drawn from the first 160 participants of the ongoing ImmuneRACE study and from some 1,300 subjects provided by 6 global collaborators. The sample metadata nearly always contained a de-identified subject ID, COVID-19 status, age in years and sex. Where available, HLA class I and class II types were taken from metadata supplied by the sample provider and were not determined by assay-based typing. Here is what the overall study found, with its caveats: The amount of clinical and demographic metadata varied by source and participant and was provided uncurated.

TCRbeta CDR3 regions were amplified from genomic DNA by means of the immunoSEQ Assay, a bias-controlled multiplex PCR. On the authors' methods: The number of nucleated cells in each sample was estimated by amplification of reference gene primers within the assay. To quantify the absolute abundance of each unique TCRbeta CDR3 rearrangement, sequence reads were collapsed and filtered. Productive Simpson clonality was computed per sample as the square root of Simpson's diversity index over productive rearrangements. TCRdb's version of the immuneACCESS table is confined to in-frame rearrangements and falls short of the full clone set. An unresolved V gene accounts for under half of the shortfall where checked; the remainder is of unknown origin. Clonal size and the V and J genes are those of that table, whereas D and trimming came from the DNA. The sample table contains some 98,000 clones; only one count was recorded for 82% of them. 9.5% to 13% of the sample comes from the top ten.

A word on this clone: Its antigen has not been determined. No per-base quality is available; no much larger clone lies one base away.

Collaborating institutions collected whole blood in K2EDTA tubes following their own protocols. For TCRbeta analysis, collaborators shipped samples as frozen whole blood, isolated PBMCs, or DNA extracted from either of those sample types. This receptor was identified in a man between 65 and 85 years old with active or convalescent COVID-19. The sequencing sample was made of peripheral blood.

The bases read TGCAGCGTACTGGACGGGACCTACGAGCAGTACTTC. Translated, this is CSVLDGTYEQYF. Rearrangement joined TRBV29-1 to TRBJ2-7; the D segment could be TRBD2, given 5 matching bases. V is cut by 6 bases and J by 2 bases, and the space between the germline ends is 11 bases. CDR3 length: 12 amino acids, cysteine to phenylalanine. Only the CDR3 region is kept as DNA, spanning 36 bases read in frame from base 1. CDR1 and CDR2 were assigned from the germline V gene as SQVTM and ANQGSEA.